The clone carrying this T cell receptor (beta chain) was counted once. Its antigen is not identified. The record originates from a study of a mutant IDH1 vaccine in newly diagnosed glioma. Turning to the study itself: Treated patients, averaging 40.4 years, were 62.5% male and around 40% female. Radiotherapy, temozolomide, or both had been given previously, and both were given to most. Study outcomes and limitations: Pseudoprogression seemed unlinked to shifts in top peripheral T cell clonotypes. The vaccine induced immune responses, and these occurred in about 95% of patients.

This CDR3 contains 14 residues. V lost 0 bases and J lost 7, with 10 bases in between. Germline V gene lookup returns CDR1 SGHRS and CDR2 YFSETQ. Time point of the sample: baseline, week 1 (first vaccination visit). Treatment of the sample: pre-vaccination baseline after standard-of-care therapy. Here immunoSEQ multiplex PCR was the method, and the copy in TCRdb shows in-frame clones only, minus some. The data hold 99,000 or so clones, with 70% to 90% observed a single time. The sequence came from a woman in her forties or fifties with glioma. Sequenced material: PBMCs, taken from a glioma patient treated with radiotherapy, temozolomide or both. The rearrangement joins TRBV5-1 to TRBJ2-2, with D maybe TRBD1 (6 bases). CDR3 bases: TGCGCCAGCAGCTTGGCTAGGACAGACGGGGAGCTGTTTTTT. Translation gives CASSLARTDGELFF.